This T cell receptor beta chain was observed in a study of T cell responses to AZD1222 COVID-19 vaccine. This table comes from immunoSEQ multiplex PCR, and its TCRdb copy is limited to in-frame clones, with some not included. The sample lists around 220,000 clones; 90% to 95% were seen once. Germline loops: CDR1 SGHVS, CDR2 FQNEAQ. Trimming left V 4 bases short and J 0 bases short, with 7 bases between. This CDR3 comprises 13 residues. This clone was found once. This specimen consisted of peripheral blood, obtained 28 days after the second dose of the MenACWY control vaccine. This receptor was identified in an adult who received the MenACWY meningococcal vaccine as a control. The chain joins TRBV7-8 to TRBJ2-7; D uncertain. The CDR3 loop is CASSSRTSYEQYF. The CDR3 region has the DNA TGTGCCAGCAGCTCCCGAACCTCCTACGAGCAGTACTTC.